Listed below are T cell receptor beta chains from one sample, sequenced in a study of control samples from healthy donors and cancer patients. Repertoires were generated with immunoSEQ multiplex PCR, while TCRdb's copy carries only in-frame clones and drops some. This sample has around 130,000 clones, with more than 80% found just once. The source material was blood. The receptors were sampled from a man aged 50 or older in good health. Each CDR3 is given with its conserved first and last residue. Fields, in order: CDR3 protein, CDR3 DNA, clone size, J gene, V gene, D gene. The D gene is left open where the match is weak. Clone size is shown for a subset of rows, as once, few, many or a class of expanded clone.

CASSLEGLTGYTF,TGCGCCAGCAGCTTGGAGGGGCTAACTGGCTACACCTTC,-,TRBJ1-2,TRBV5-1,-
CSVSSQGDSPLHF,TGCAGCGTTTCCTCCCAGGGAGATTCACCCCTCCACTTT,-,TRBJ1-6,TRBV29-1,-
CASSLASSGYSYTF,TGTGCCAGCAGCTTAGCCTCATCCGGGTATAGCTACACCTTC,once,TRBJ1-2,TRBV7-8,-
CASSPPGTFNSGNTIYF,TGTGCCAGCAGCCCCCCGGGGACATTTAACTCTGGAAACACCATATATTTT,-,TRBJ1-3,TRBV11-2,-
CATLGGAANSPLHF,TGTGCCACCTTGGGCGGGGCAGCAAATTCACCCCTCCACTTT,-,TRBJ1-6,TRBV11-2,-
CASTRDAGGTQYF,TGTGCCAGTACCCGAGACGCGGGCGGGACCCAGTACTTC,few,TRBJ2-5,TRBV19,-
CASSFQPQETQYF,TGTGCCAGCAGCTTTCAGCCCCAAGAGACCCAGTACTTC,-,TRBJ2-5,TRBV5-5,-
CAWRGSGTAVYGYTF,TGTGCCTGGAGGGGCTCCGGGACGGCTGTCTATGGCTACACCTTC,-,TRBJ1-2,TRBV30,-
CASSRTGGSHEKLFF,TGTGCCAGCAGCCGAACGGGGGGGTCGCACGAAAAACTGTTTTTT,once,TRBJ1-4,TRBV16,-
CASSLKGGGTEQFF,TGTGCCAGCAGCTTGAAGGGCGGGGGCACCGAGCAGTTCTTC,-,TRBJ2-1,TRBV5-4,-
CASSLDEGVTGFGDEQYF,TGTGCCAGCAGCTTAGACGAAGGAGTGACAGGGTTCGGGGACGAGCAGTACTTC,-,TRBJ2-7,TRBV11-2,TRBD1
CASSLSSGSSYEQYF,TGTGCCAGCAGCTTAAGCTCGGGCAGCTCCTACGAGCAGTACTTC,-,TRBJ2-7,TRBV7-6,-
CASSLESYGYTF,TGTGCCAGCAGCTTAGAGAGCTATGGCTACACCTTC,-,TRBJ1-2,TRBV7-9,-
CASSIPGRNNYEQYF,TGTGCCAGTAGTATTCCAGGCAGGAACAACTACGAGCAGTACTTC,-,TRBJ2-7,TRBV19,-
CASSEALRGYSNQPQHF,TGTGCCAGCAGTGAAGCGCTTCGGGGATATAGCAATCAGCCCCAGCATTTT,-,TRBJ1-5,TRBV2,-
CASSLGSYTEAFF,TGTGCCAGCAGCTTGGGTTCTTACACTGAAGCTTTCTTT,once,TRBJ1-1,TRBV5-8,-
CASSKSDREQYF,TGTGCCAGCAGCAAATCCGACAGGGAGCAGTACTTC,-,TRBJ2-7,TRBV3-1/TRBV3-2,-
CASSSNQLYNSPLHF,TGTGCCAGCAGTTCCAACCAACTCTATAATTCACCCCTCCACTTT,once,TRBJ1-6,TRBV6-5,-
CSVGVYRFSGNTIYF,TGCAGCGTTGGGGTCTACCGCTTCTCTGGAAACACCATATATTTT,-,TRBJ1-3,TRBV29-1,-
CSASTPVGRALADTQYF,TGCAGTGCTAGTACTCCCGTAGGCAGGGCCCTAGCAGATACGCAGTATTTT,-,TRBJ2-3,TRBV20-1,-
CASSEAGGEDTQYF,TGTGCCAGCAGTGAAGCTGGCGGGGAGGATACGCAGTATTTT,-,TRBJ2-3,TRBV2,-
CASSPGSGEQYF,TGTGCCAGCAGTCCCGGGTCCGGCGAGCAGTACTTC,-,TRBJ2-7,TRBV11-3,-
CASSPPNKSGGRQPQHF,TGTGCCAGCTCACCACCGAATAAATCAGGGGGCCGGCAGCCCCAGCATTTT,-,TRBJ1-5,TRBV18,TRBD1
CASSSHGGGEKLFF,TGTGCCAGCAGCTCGCATGGGGGAGGGGAAAAACTGTTTTTT,-,TRBJ1-4,TRBV3-1/TRBV3-2,-
CASRPPGQGHQPQHF,TGTGCCAGCAGACCTCCGGGACAGGGGCATCAGCCCCAGCATTTT,-,TRBJ1-5,TRBV6-6,TRBD1
CASTQNNSPLHF,TGTGCCAGTACACAAAATAATTCACCCCTCCACTTT,-,TRBJ1-6,TRBV7-2,-
CASSQTSGRLETQYF,TGTGCCAGCAGCCAAACTAGCGGGAGGCTGGAGACCCAGTACTTC,once,TRBJ2-5,TRBV14,TRBD2
CASSQGPVNYGYTF,TGTGCCAGCAGCCAAGGTCCCGTTAACTATGGCTACACCTTC,-,TRBJ1-2,TRBV3-1/TRBV3-2,-